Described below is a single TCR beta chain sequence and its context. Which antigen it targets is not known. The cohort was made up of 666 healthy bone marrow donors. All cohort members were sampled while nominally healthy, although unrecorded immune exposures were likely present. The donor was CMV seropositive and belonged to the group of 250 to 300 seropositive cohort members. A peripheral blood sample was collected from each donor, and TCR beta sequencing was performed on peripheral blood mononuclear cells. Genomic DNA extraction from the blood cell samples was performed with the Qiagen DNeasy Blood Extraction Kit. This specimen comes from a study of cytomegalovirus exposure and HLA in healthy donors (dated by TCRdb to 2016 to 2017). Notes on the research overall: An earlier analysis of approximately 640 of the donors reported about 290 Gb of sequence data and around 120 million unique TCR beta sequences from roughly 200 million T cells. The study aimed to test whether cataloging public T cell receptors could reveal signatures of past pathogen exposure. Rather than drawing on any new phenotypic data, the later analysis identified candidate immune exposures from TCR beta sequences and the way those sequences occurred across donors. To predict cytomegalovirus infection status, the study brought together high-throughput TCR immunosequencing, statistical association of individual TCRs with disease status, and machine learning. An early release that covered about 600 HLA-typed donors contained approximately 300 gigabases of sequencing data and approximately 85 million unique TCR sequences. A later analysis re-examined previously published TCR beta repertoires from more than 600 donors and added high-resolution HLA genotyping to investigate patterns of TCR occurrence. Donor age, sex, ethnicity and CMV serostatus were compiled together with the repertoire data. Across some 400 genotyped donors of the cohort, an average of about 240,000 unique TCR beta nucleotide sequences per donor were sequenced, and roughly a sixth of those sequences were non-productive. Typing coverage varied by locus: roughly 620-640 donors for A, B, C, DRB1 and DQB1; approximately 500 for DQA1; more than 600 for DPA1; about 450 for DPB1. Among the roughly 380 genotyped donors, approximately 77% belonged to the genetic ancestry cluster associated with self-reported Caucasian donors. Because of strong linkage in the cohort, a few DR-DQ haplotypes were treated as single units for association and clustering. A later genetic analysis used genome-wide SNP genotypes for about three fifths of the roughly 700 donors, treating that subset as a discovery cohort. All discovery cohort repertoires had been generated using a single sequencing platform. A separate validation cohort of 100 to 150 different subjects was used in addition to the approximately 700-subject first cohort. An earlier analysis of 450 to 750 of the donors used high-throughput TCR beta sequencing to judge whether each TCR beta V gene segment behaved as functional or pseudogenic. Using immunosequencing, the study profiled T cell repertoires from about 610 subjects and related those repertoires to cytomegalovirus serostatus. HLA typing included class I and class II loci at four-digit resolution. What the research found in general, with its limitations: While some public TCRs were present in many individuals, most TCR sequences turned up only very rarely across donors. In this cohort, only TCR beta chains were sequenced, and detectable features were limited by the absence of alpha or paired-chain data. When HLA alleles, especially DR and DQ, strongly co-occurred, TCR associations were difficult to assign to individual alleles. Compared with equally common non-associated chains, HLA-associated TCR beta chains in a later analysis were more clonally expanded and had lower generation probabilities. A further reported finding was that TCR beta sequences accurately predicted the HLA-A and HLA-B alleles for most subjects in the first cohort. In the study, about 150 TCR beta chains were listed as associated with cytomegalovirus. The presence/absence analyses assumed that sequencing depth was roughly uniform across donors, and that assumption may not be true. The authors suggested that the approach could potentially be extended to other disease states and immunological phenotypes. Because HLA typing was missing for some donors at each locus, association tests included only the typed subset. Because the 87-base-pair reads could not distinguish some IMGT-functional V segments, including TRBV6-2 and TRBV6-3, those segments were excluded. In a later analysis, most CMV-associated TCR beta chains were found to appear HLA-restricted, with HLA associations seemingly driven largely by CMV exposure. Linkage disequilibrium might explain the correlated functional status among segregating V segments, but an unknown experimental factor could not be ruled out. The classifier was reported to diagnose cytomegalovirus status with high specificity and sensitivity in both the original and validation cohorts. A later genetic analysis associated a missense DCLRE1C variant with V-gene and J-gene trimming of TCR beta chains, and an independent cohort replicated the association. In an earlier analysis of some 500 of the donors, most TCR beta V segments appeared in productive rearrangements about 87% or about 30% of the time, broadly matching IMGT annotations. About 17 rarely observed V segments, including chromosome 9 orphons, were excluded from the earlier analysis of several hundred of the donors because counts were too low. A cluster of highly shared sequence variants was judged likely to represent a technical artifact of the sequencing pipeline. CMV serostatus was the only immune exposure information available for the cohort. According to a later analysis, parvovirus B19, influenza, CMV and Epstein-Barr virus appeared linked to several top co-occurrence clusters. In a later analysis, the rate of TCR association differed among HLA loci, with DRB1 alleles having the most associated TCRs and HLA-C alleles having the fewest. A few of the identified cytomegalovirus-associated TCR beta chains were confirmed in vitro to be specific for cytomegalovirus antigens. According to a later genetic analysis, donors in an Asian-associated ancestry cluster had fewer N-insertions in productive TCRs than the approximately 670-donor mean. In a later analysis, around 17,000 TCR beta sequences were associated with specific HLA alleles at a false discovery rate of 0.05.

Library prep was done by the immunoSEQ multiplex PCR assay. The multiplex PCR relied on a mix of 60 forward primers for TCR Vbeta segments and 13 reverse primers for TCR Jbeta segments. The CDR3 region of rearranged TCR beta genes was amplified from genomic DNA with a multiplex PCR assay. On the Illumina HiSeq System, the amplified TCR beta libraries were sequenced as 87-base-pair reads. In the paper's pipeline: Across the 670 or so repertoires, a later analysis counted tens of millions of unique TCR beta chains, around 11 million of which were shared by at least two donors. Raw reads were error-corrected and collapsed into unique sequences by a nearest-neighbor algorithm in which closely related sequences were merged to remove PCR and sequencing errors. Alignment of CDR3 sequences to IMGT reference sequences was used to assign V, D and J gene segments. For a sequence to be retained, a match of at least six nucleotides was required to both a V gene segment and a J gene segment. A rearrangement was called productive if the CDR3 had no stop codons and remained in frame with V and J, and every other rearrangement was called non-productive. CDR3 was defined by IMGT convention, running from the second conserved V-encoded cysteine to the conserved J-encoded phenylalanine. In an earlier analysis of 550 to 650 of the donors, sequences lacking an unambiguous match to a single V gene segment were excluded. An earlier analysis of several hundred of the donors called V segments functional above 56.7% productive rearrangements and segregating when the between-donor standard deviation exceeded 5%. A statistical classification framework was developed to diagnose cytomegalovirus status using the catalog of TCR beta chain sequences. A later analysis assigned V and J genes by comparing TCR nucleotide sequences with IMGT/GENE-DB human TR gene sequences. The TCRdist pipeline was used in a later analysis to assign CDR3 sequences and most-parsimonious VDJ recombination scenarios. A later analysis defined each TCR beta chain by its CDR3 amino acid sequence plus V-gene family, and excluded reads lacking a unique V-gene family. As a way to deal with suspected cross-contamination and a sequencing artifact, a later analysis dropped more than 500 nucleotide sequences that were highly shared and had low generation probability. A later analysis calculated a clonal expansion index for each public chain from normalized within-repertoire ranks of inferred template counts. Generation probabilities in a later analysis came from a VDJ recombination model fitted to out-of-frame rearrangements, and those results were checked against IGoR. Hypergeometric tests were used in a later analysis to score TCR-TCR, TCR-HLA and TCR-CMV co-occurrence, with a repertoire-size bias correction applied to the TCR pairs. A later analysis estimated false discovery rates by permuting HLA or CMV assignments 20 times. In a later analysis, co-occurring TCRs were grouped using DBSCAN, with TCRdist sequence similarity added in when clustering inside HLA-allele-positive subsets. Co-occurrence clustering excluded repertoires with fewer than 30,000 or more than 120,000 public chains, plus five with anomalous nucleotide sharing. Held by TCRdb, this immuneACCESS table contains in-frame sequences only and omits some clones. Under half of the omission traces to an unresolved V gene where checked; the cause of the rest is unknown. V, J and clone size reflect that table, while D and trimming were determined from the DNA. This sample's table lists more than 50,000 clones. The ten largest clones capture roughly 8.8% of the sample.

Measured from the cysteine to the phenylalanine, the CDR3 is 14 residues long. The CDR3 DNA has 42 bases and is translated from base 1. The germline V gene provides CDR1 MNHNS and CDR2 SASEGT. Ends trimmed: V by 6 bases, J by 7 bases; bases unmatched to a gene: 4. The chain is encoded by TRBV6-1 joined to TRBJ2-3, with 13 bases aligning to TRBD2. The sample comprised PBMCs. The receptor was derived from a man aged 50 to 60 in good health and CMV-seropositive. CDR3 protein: CASSTSGRVNTQYF. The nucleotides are TGTGCCAGCAGCACTAGCGGGAGGGTAAATACGCAGTATTTT.